This T cell receptor beta chain was sequenced in a study of T cells after yellow fever vaccination. Findings and caveats of the study: Post-booster repertoires contained most primary-vaccination clones again (roughly 97% CD4, 85% to 90% CD8).

In making TCR cDNA, 5'RACE template switching added a universal primer site and UMIs to it. A single record per CDR3 protein comes from TCRdb applying MiXCR to the 5' RACE reads. The repertoire holds a few hundred thousand distinct CDR3 sequences, with 5.2% as singletons. This clonotype has at least ten counts. Its antigen is unidentified. The V gene lost 1 base and the J gene lost 11 bases, with 12 bases spanning the gap. This CDR3 is 13 amino acids long. Looked up from germline, CDR1 is SEHNR and CDR2 is FQNEAQ (reference sequence). The rearrangement joins TRBV7-9 to TRBJ2-1; no clear D gene. The sequencing here drew on CD4+ T cells sorted from PBMCs, taken on the day of the yellow fever booster vaccination. The receptor was derived from a man aged 18 to 29 who received the YFV17D yellow fever vaccine. The CDR3 region has the DNA TGTGCCAGCAGCTTAGAGACACCGGCACAGCAGTTCTTC. The encoded protein is CASSLETPAQQFF.